The 18 T cell receptor beta chains given below trace back to one sample, sequenced in a study of early T cells in non-severe SARS-CoV-2 infection. One entry per CDR3 protein, called by TCRdb with MiXCR from the 5' RACE reads. There are more than 80,000 distinct CDR3 sequences in the sample; approximately 16% occur only once, and around 1.3% lies in the top ten. Sequences were obtained from whole blood. The origin of the receptors is an adult who was a healthcare worker with PCR-confirmed SARS-CoV-2 infection or an uninfected control (not recorded which).

This clonotype has ten or more counts. The chain recombines TRBV18 with TRBJ2-2; 9 bases align to TRBD1. Germline lookup yields CDR1 KGHSH and CDR2 LQKENI. There are 18 residues in the CDR3. J lost 0 bases, V lost 6 bases, and 11 bases had no gene match. The CDR3 bases are TGTGCCAGCTCGGCGGGGACAGGGATGTTCGCGAACACCGGGGAGCTGTTTTTT. Amino acids: CASSAGTGMFANTGELFF.

This clonotype was found a few times. The CDR3 region is CASSIGGRYEQYF. The CDR3 DNA follows: TGTGCCAGCAGTATCGGGGGGAGGTACGAGCAGTACTTC. The chain is built from TRBV5-4 and TRBJ2-7, with TRBD2 matching 7 bases. The junction had 6 bases not matched to a gene; V was cut back by 5 bases and J by 4 bases. This CDR3 contains 13 residues. The germline gives CDR1 SGHNT, CDR2 YYREEE (reference sequence).

The V gene is TRBV9, the J gene TRBJ2-5; the D call may be TRBD1 or TRBD2 (7 bases each). The ends were cut back, 7 bases at V and 0 bases at J, with 13 bases in the middle. Germline CDR1 is SGDLS and CDR2 is YYNGEE. The CDR3 has 14 residues. CDR3 sequence reads: CASAQGGYQETQYF. CDR3 in DNA: TGTGCCAGCGCCCAGGGGGGGTACCAAGAGACCCAGTACTTC.

This chain connects TRBV7-2 to TRBJ1-6; 9 nucleotides align to TRBD1. The V and J ends lost 5 bases and 8 bases, in that order; junction bases with no gene match: 7. There are 15 residues in the CDR3. Per the germline V gene, CDR1 is SGHTA and CDR2 is FQGNSA. The CDR3, as DNA: TGTGCCAGCAGCCGAAAGACAGGGGGACATTCACCCCTCCACTTT. Translated, it gives CASSRKTGGHSPLHF.

The chain is built from TRBV6-2 or TRBV6-3 and TRBJ1-1, with a tentative D call TRBD1 (5 bases). The V gene's germline CDR1 is MNHEY and CDR2 SVGEGT. CDR3 length: 13 residues. With 7 bases removed from V and 3 bases from J, the gap between germline ends came to 12 bases. The CDR3 DNA follows: TGTGCCAGCAATCCAACAGGTGACACTGAAGCTTTCTTT. It specifies CASNPTGDTEAFF.

This clonotype counts as medium-sized (0.01 to 0.1%). This chain links TRBV7-6 with TRBJ2-1; D is unclear. Germline lookup yields CDR1 SGHVS and CDR2 FNYEAQ. This CDR3 is built from 15 residues. Trimming removed 2 bases at V and 0 bases at J, with 8 bases between. This chain's CDR3 is CASSLTESSYNEQFF. In DNA form, the CDR3 reads TGTGCCAGCAGCTTAACCGAGAGCTCCTACAATGAGCAGTTCTTC.

The V gene is TRBV12-3 or TRBV12-4, the J gene TRBJ2-5; TRBD1 matches 8 bases. The CDR3 totals 15 residues. The ends lost 5 bases at V and 5 bases at J; junction bases unmatched: 10. The CDR3 spells CASSLNRGTDETQYF. The CDR3, as DNA: TGTGCCAGCAGTCTAAACAGGGGGACTGACGAGACCCAGTACTTC.

This clonotype was detected a few times. The rearrangement uses TRBV6-6 and TRBJ1-3; TRBD1 might be the D (6 bases). The germline V gene encodes CDR1 MNHNY and CDR2 SVGAGI (reference sequence). CDR3 length: 14 residues. Trimming pared 6 bases from V and 0 bases from J, leaving 9 bases between. The CDR3 is CASSSDSSGNTIYF. The CDR3 nucleotides read TGTGCCAGCAGCTCGGACAGCTCTGGAAACACCATATATTTT.

The V gene is TRBV27, the J gene TRBJ1-1; D gene uncertain. The CDR3 spans 15 residues. Trimming took 3 bases from V and 2 from J, leaving 13 bases between them. Germline-derived CDR1 and CDR2 are MNHEY and SMNVEV (reference sequence). This CDR3 is CASSLSPGGNTEAFF. CDR3 in DNA: TGTGCCAGCAGTTTGTCGCCGGGAGGCAACACTGAAGCTTTCTTT.

In this sample, this clonotype turned up a few times. This chain connects TRBV7-9 to TRBJ1-1; TRBD1 is a possible D gene (5 bases). The V gene's germline CDR1 is SEHNR and CDR2 FQNEAQ (reference sequence). CDR3 length: 15 amino acids. Trimming stripped 3 bases from V and 1 base from J, with 12 bases between. As DNA, the CDR3 is TGTGCCAGCAGCTTGTCGGACATGACGAACACTGAAGCTTTCTTT. It encodes CASSLSDMTNTEAFF.

In this sample, this clonotype turned up a few times. The V call is TRBV3-1, the J call TRBJ1-3; D perhaps matches TRBD1 (5 bases). Germline V gene sequence: CDR1 LGHDT, CDR2 YNNKEL (reference sequence). This CDR3 has 15 amino acids. V dropped 2 bases and J dropped 4 bases, with 12 bases sitting between them. The CDR3 coding sequence is TGTGCCAGCAGCCAAACCCCAGGGTCAGGAAACACCATATATTTT. Amino acids: CASSQTPGSGNTIYF.

This clonotype was detected a few times. CDR3: CASSSRPRTDTQYF. In DNA, the CDR3 is TGTGCCAGCAGTTCTCGACCCCGCACAGATACGCAGTATTTT. The chain recombines TRBV6-6 with TRBJ2-3, with unresolved D. The V gene lost 4 bases and the J gene lost 1 base, with 9 bases spanning the gap. Germline-derived CDR1 and CDR2 are MNHNY and SVGAGI (reference sequence). The CDR3 has 14 amino acids.

The V call is TRBV5-1, the J call TRBJ2-1; TRBD2 matches 10 bases. This CDR3 has 17 residues. V lost 4 bases, J lost 5 bases, and 12 bases stayed unmatched. Germline values: CDR1 SGHRS, CDR2 YFSETQ. CDR3 protein: CASSPNPGLARHNEQFF. CDR3 DNA sequence: TGCGCCAGCAGCCCGAATCCGGGACTAGCGAGACACAATGAGCAGTTCTTC.

This clonotype was seen more than once but under ten times. The chain employs TRBV13 and TRBJ1-2; 10 bases align to TRBD1. The germline gives CDR1 PRHDT, CDR2 FYEKMQ (reference sequence). Losses at the gene ends were 8 bases for V and 2 bases for J; bases not matched to a gene: 8. There are 15 residues in the CDR3. The CDR3 region is CASGAGTGENYGYTF. DNA for the CDR3: TGTGCCAGCGGCGCTGGGACAGGGGAAAACTATGGCTACACCTTC.

This clonotype has just a few counts. The rearrangement joins TRBV7-2 to TRBJ2-5; 12 nucleotides agree with TRBD2. CDR3 size: 18 residues. Germline values: CDR1 SGHTA, CDR2 FQGNSA. J gave up 5 bases and V 5 bases, and 15 bases lay outside the gene matches. The CDR3 DNA sequence: TGTGCCAGCAGCCGTCAATCGACTAGCGGGAGTCTCGCGGAGACCCAGTACTTC. It yields the protein CASSRQSTSGSLAETQYF.

This clonotype was counted a few times. The J gene is TRBJ1-5, the V gene TRBV6-2 or TRBV6-3, with D perhaps TRBD1 (6 bases). The V and J ends lost 1 base and 2 bases respectively, with 6 bases between them. The CDR3 sequence is 14 residues long. Germline V gene data show CDR1 as MNHEY and CDR2 as SVGEGT. The CDR3 loop reads CASSYWGRNQPQHF. Written as DNA, the CDR3 is TGTGCCAGCAGTTACTGGGGGCGCAATCAGCCCCAGCATTTT.

This clonotype was seen more than once but under ten times. This sequence joins TRBV27 and TRBJ1-5; 7 bases are shared with TRBD1. V lost 6 bases to trimming and J lost 6 bases; unmatched junction nucleotides: 14. Germline-derived CDR1 and CDR2 are MNHEY and SMNVEV (reference sequence). This CDR3 spans 16 amino acids. Here the CDR3 reads CASRPGQTGYGQPQHF. Here the CDR3 DNA reads TGTGCCAGCAGGCCCGGACAGACAGGGTACGGTCAGCCCCAGCATTTT.

The chain joins TRBV30 to TRBJ2-7; possibly TRBD1 or TRBD2 for D (5 bases each). CDR1 is GTSNPN, CDR2 SVGIG, per germline (reference sequence). Trimming removed 5 bases from V and 4 bases from J, with 15 bases in between. The CDR3 covers 13 residues. CDR3 amino acids: CAWGVGDDYEQYF. CDR3 nucleotide sequence: TGTGCCTGGGGAGTGGGGGATGATTACGAGCAGTACTTC.